The 9 T cell receptor beta chains reported below all come from one sample, sequenced in a study of blood T cell repertoires in COVID-19. Data came from immunoSEQ multiplex PCR; TCRdb stores just in-frame clones and leaves some out. The data hold approximately 230,000 clones, with 70% to 90% observed a single time. The sequenced sample was PBMCs or T cells enriched from blood (not recorded which). These receptors were taken from a man aged 35-49 years who had recovered from COVID-19.

V gene TRBV29-1 combines with J gene TRBJ1-1; D ambiguous. Germline lookup yields CDR1 SQVTM and CDR2 ANQGSEA. CDR3 length equals 15 residues. V was pared by 0 bases and J by 5 bases, with 16 bases between. This CDR3 is CSVEDPLKSGTEAFF. CDR3 DNA sequence: TGCAGCGTTGAAGATCCCTTGAAGAGCGGGACTGAAGCTTTCTTT. The full variable domain, rest sourced from reference TRBV29-1 and TRBJ1-1, is SAVISQKPSRDICQRGTSLTIQCQVDSQVTMMFWYRQQPGQSLTLIATANQGSEATYESGFVIDKFPISRPNLTFSTLTVSNMSPEDSSIYLCSVEDPLKSGTEAFFGQGTRLTVV.

The CDR3, as DNA: TGCGCCAGCAGCTTGCCGTCCGGACAGTTGAACACTGAAGCTTTCTTT. This gives the protein CASSLPSGQLNTEAFF. The chain combines TRBV5-1 with TRBJ1-1, with a weak D call TRBD1 (6 bases). From germline, CDR1 is SGHRS and CDR2 YFSETQ. The CDR3 totals 16 residues. V was cut by 1 base and J by 0 bases, with 13 bases left in between.

J is TRBJ2-1 and V is TRBV7-8; 7 bases are a match to TRBD2. The germline V gene encodes CDR1 SGHVS and CDR2 FQNEAQ. The CDR3 contains 14 residues. J gave up 4 bases and V 0 bases, and 0 bases lay outside the gene matches. CDR3 sequence: CASSLAGGYNEQFF. The CDR3 region has the DNA TGTGCCAGCAGCTTAGCGGGAGGGTACAATGAGCAGTTCTTC.

The chain couples TRBV2 to TRBJ2-5; 11 bases are a match to TRBD1. This CDR3 is 15 amino acids long. From germline, CDR1 is SNHLY and CDR2 FYNNEI. The J segment lost 4 bases and the V segment lost 10 bases, leaving 11 bases of the junction unmatched. The CDR3 sequence is CATVGQGARGETQYF. The CDR3 nucleotides read TGTGCCACCGTTGGACAGGGGGCAAGAGGAGAGACCCAGTACTTC.

V is TRBV2 and J is TRBJ2-7; maybe TRBD1 (5 bases). The V end lost 6 bases, the J end lost 3 bases, and 9 bases lay between the germline ends. CDR1 SNHLY and CDR2 FYNNEI come from the germline V gene. The CDR3 has 12 residues. The CDR3 protein is CASRQGVYEQYF. Here the CDR3 DNA reads TGTGCCAGCAGGCAGGGTGTCTACGAGCAGTACTTC.

This rearrangement joins TRBV6-4 to TRBJ2-3; 12 bases fit TRBD2. J gave up 4 bases and V 4 bases, and 0 bases lay outside the gene matches. CDR1 MRHNA and CDR2 SNTAGT come from the germline V gene. The CDR3 is 14 residues long. For the CDR3, the DNA is TGTGCCAGCAGTGCTAGCGGGGGGGCAGATACGCAGTATTTT. Translated, it gives CASSASGGADTQYF.

The rearrangement joins TRBV9 to TRBJ2-1; the D gene is possibly TRBD2 (5 bases). V was shortened by 4 bases and J by 9 bases, with 20 bases between the two germline ends. This CDR3 contains 15 residues. Germline CDR1 and CDR2: SGDLS and YYNGEE. In DNA, the CDR3 is TGTGCCAGCAGCACGGAGGCCCCGCCCCGCGGTGAGCAGTTCTTC. This translates into CASSTEAPPRGEQFF.

The V gene is TRBV5-1, the J gene TRBJ2-7; possible D gene TRBD2, 6 bases. V gave up 0 bases and J gave up 4 bases, with 17 bases separating them. CDR3 length: 16 residues. Germline V CDR1 and CDR2: SGHRS, YFSETQ. Written as DNA, the CDR3 is TGCGCCAGCAGCTTGGCCGTGGGGGTACGGGAGTACGAGCAGTACTTC. Amino acids: CASSLAVGVREYEQYF. The whole variable domain, filled in from reference TRBV5-1 and TRBJ2-7, reads KAGVTQTPRYLIKTRGQQVTLSCSPISGHRSVSWYQQTPGQGLQFLFEYFSETQRNKGNFPGRFSGRQFSNSRSEMNVSTLELGDSALYLCASSLAVGVREYEQYFGPGTRLTVT.

This sequence joins TRBV7-3 and TRBJ2-1; TRBD2 matches 7 bases. Germline V gives CDR1 SGHTA, CDR2 FQGTGA. Trimming cost V 5 bases and J 7 bases; bases outside gene matches: 11. The CDR3 totals 15 residues. CDR3 DNA sequence: TGTGCCAGCAGCCCGTCCAGGACGGGGGGTAATGAGCAGTTCTTC. This gives the protein CASSPSRTGGNEQFF.